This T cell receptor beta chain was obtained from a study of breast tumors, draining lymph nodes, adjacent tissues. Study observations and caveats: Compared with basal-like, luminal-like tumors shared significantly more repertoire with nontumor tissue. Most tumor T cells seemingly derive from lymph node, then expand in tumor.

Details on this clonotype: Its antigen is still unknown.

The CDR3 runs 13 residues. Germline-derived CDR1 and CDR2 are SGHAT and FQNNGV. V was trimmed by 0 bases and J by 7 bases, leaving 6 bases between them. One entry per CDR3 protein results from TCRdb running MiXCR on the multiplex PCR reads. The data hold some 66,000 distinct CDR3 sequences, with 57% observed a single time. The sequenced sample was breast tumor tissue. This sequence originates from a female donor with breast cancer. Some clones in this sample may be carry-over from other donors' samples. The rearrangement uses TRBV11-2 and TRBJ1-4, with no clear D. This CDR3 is CASSLEWGEKLFF. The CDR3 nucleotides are TGTGCCAGCAGCTTAGAGTGGGGTGAAAAACTGTTTTTT.